This T cell receptor beta chain appears in the sequencing data of a study of T cell repertoires in cytomegalovirus infection. TCRdb reprocessed the reads with MiXCR, giving one entry per CDR3 protein. This repertoire shows about 700,000 distinct CDR3 sequences, around 30% found once; its top ten account for 18%. On this clonotype: Its target is unknown.

CDR1 and CDR2 from the germline V gene are SEHNR and FQNEAQ (reference sequence). Trimming shortened V by 3 bases and J by 9 bases, and 12 bases separated the two germline ends. This CDR3 is built from 14 residues. V and J are TRBV7-9 and TRBJ1-6; no definite D call. The clonotype was recovered from a human donor in good health (CMV status not recorded). Some clones in this sample may be carry-over from other donors' samples. The sequences come from cultured PBMCs, collected from culture after CMV antigen stimulation. CDR3 nucleotides: TGTGCCAGCAGCTTTACGGAAGGAAGTTCACCCCTCCACTTT. It encodes CASSFTEGSSPLHF.